This T cell receptor beta chain was recovered during a study of T cell responses to AZD1222 COVID-19 vaccine. Germline V gene data show CDR1 as SGHTA and CDR2 as FQGNSA. The CDR3 contains 17 residues. Concerning this clone itself: The junction shows a germline mismatch at one end, possibly a read error.

The repertoire was sequenced with immunoSEQ multiplex PCR; TCRdb's copy has only in-frame clones and lacks some. The sample lists roughly 160,000 clones, about 95% occurring once. The rearrangement joins TRBV7-2 to TRBJ2-1, with D perhaps being TRBD1 or TRBD2 (5 bases each). This sample comprised peripheral blood, obtained on day 0 of AZD1222 vaccination. The TCR was taken from an adult in good health. The CDR3 DNA is TGTGCCAGCAGTTTAGACAGAGGACTGAGCTCCTACAATGAGCAGTTCTTC. Translation gives CASSLDRGLSSYNEQFF. The whole variable domain, filled in from reference TRBV7-2 and TRBJ2-1, reads GAGVSQSPSNKVTEKGKDVELRCDPISGHTALYWYRQSLGQGLEFLIYFQGNSAPDKSGLPSDRFSAERTGGSVSTLTIQRTQQEDSAVYLCASSLDRGLSSYNEQFFGPGTRLTVL.